Below are 7 T cell receptor beta chains sequenced from a single sample in a study of T cells after yellow fever vaccination. TCRdb called the 5' RACE reads again in MiXCR, with one record for every CDR3 protein. The data contain 510,000 or so distinct CDR3 sequences, over 15% of them seen just once; the ten biggest clones take up about 13%. The sequencing here drew on PBMCs, taken 15 days after the yellow fever booster vaccination. All receptors come from a man aged 30-40 years who received the YFV17D yellow fever vaccine.

This clonotype was seen only a few times. The J gene is TRBJ1-1, the V gene TRBV14, with 11 bases fitting TRBD1. This CDR3 is built from 14 residues. CDR1 and CDR2 (germline): SGHDN, FVKESK. Trimming cost V 4 bases and J 8 bases; bases outside gene matches: 6. CDR3 amino acids: CASSLRDRGYEAFF. In DNA form, the CDR3 reads TGTGCCAGCAGCCTCCGGGACAGGGGGTACGAAGCTTTCTTT.

The genes are TRBV4-2 and TRBJ2-7; possible D gene TRBD2, 6 bases. CDR1 LGHNA and CDR2 YNFKEQ come from the germline V gene. The CDR3 totals 14 residues. V gave up 3 bases and J gave up 3 bases, with 12 bases separating them. The CDR3 here is CASSHIGSIYEQYF. The CDR3 DNA reads TGTGCCAGCAGCCATATCGGGAGCATCTACGAGCAGTACTTC.

This clonotype came up many times. The rearrangement links TRBV7-8 to TRBJ2-7, with a tentative D call TRBD2 (5 bases). V was pared by 2 bases and J by 4 bases, with 12 bases between. Germline V gene lookup returns CDR1 SGHVS and CDR2 FQNEAQ. This CDR3 comprises 14 residues. The CDR3 nucleotides read TGTGCCAGCAGCTTAAAGGGAGTGGGTTACGAGCAGTACTTC. It encodes CASSLKGVGYEQYF.

This clonotype was counted between two and nine times. This chain joins TRBV12-3 or TRBV12-4 and TRBJ2-7; a weak D match, TRBD1 (6 bases). The V gene lost 6 bases and the J gene lost 0 bases, with 12 bases spanning the gap. The length of the CDR3 is 14 residues. The CDR3 sequence: CASRSTGSSYEQYF. The CDR3, as DNA: TGTGCCAGCAGGTCTACAGGGAGCTCCTACGAGCAGTACTTC.

This clonotype was seen a few times. The V gene is TRBV29-1, the J gene TRBJ2-4; 7 positions agree with TRBD1. Per the germline V gene, CDR1 is SQVTM and CDR2 is ANQGSEA. V trimming: 6 bases; J trimming: 8 bases; junction bases outside the gene matches: 4. The CDR3 spans 11 residues. The DNA of the CDR3 is TGCAGCGTGGGGACAGTAGACATTCAGTACTTC. This gives the protein CSVGTVDIQYF.

V usage is TRBV15 and J usage is TRBJ2-5, with 10 bases fitting TRBD1. V lost 2 bases to trimming and J lost 4 bases; unmatched junction nucleotides: 1. Germline assignment: CDR1 LNHNV and CDR2 YYDKDF (reference sequence). The CDR3 covers 14 residues. Here the CDR3 DNA reads TGTGCCACCAGCAGATGGGACAGGGGAGAGACCCAGTACTTC. Encoded protein: CATSRWDRGETQYF.

In its sample, this clonotype was seen a few times. The chain is built from TRBV7-2 and TRBJ2-6; D is perhaps TRBD1 (5 bases). The germline gives CDR1 SGHTA, CDR2 FQGNSA. The CDR3 runs 16 residues. The germline V and J ends were trimmed by 5 bases and 0 bases, with 11 bases remaining between them. The CDR3 sequence is CASSGQRVSGANVLTF. In DNA, the CDR3 is TGTGCCAGCAGCGGACAACGGGTCTCTGGGGCCAACGTCCTGACTTTC.